The 6 T cell receptor beta chains below come from one sample, sequenced in a study of blood T cells in healthy people across ages. Using a J-beta primer mix together with a sample-barcoded 5' primer, a second PCR was run for roughly 6 to 11 cycles. TCRdb fed the 5' RACE reads into MiXCR, producing one record per CDR3 protein. Here the sample spans around 1,600,000 distinct CDR3 sequences, under 55% being singletons. Sequencing was done on a sample of blood. The receptors derive from a woman under 30 in good health.

At least ten counts were recorded for this clonotype. The V and J genes are TRBV27 and TRBJ2-1; TRBD1 agrees at 7 bases. This CDR3 spans 15 amino acids. J was trimmed by 4 bases and V by 6 bases; bases with no gene match: 9. Germline assignment: CDR1 MNHEY and CDR2 SMNVEV (reference sequence). The CDR3 bases are TGTGCCAGCAGGACAGGGACGGGGTTTTACAATGAGCAGTTCTTC. It specifies CASRTGTGFYNEQFF.

There are a few counts of this clonotype. V and J are TRBV6-5 and TRBJ2-1, with D possibly matching TRBD2 (6 bases). This CDR3 comprises 15 residues. Germline CDR1 is MNHEY and CDR2 is SVGAGI. V lost 2 bases, J lost 3 bases, and 11 bases lay in between. The CDR3 spells CASSYAGKGYNEQFF. The CDR3 DNA sequence: TGTGCCAGCAGTTACGCGGGGAAAGGCTACAATGAGCAGTTCTTC.

CDR3 sequence (DNA): TGTGCCAGCAGTTACGAGGGACTAGCGGCTAATGAGCAGTTCTTC. Its translation is CASSYEGLAANEQFF. The V call is TRBV6-5, the J call TRBJ2-1, with 11 bases that match TRBD2. CDR1 MNHEY and CDR2 SVGAGI come from the germline V gene. J lost 7 bases, V lost 2 bases, and 4 bases had no gene match. The CDR3 totals 15 residues.

As regards this clonotype: One junction end disagrees with the germline gene, perhaps due to a read error. The chain links TRBV7-3 to TRBJ2-1; the match to TRBD2 covers 7 bases. The CDR3 is 15 amino acids. Germline CDR1 reads SGHTA; CDR2 reads FQGTGA. CDR3 in amino acids: CACSFSRTSYNEQFF. The CDR3 DNA reads TGTGCCTGCAGCTTCTCTCGGACTAGCTACAATGAGCAGTTCTTC.

This clonotype was seen more than once but under ten times. The chain employs TRBV7-9 and TRBJ1-1, with D possibly matching TRBD1 (6 bases). The CDR3 runs 14 residues. Trimming shortened V by 5 bases and J by 5 bases, and 15 bases separated the two germline ends. CDR1 and CDR2 (germline): SEHNR, FQNEAQ (reference sequence). CDR3 sequence: CASSVRDTGTEAFF. In DNA form, the CDR3 reads TGTGCCAGCAGCGTCCGGGACACGGGGACTGAAGCTTTCTTT. The entire variable domain, with the rest obtained from reference TRBV7-9 and TRBJ1-1, is as follows: DTGVSQNPRHKITKRGQNVTFRCDPISEHNRLYWYRQTLGQGPEFLTYFQNEAQLEKSRLLSDRFSAERPKGSFSTLEIQRTEQGDSAMYLCASSVRDTGTEAFFGQGTRLTVV.

The CDR3 region is CAISVGDSGRAEEYF. The CDR3 nucleotides read TGTGCCATCAGTGTGGGAGATAGCGGGAGGGCCGAGGAGTACTTC. This chain links TRBV10-3 with TRBJ2-5, with 11 bases fitting TRBD2. V gave up 4 bases and J gave up 12 bases; unmatched junction bases: 13. This CDR3 spans 15 amino acids. CDR1 is ENHRY, CDR2 SYGVKD, per germline.